Below, 16 T cell receptor beta chains from the same sample are listed, as sequenced in a study of CD8+CD57+ T cells in acquired aplastic anemia. Sequencing was done on patients that had shown CD8+CD57+ cell expansion by flow cytometry. Genomic DNA acted as the template from which TCR beta VDJ combination and CDR3 sequence profiling were carried out. TCRdb passed the reads through MiXCR, listing each CDR3 protein once. Of under 350,000 distinct CDR3 sequences listed, approximately 60% are singletons. Sample: sorted CD4+, CD8+, or CD8+CD57+ T cells (not recorded which) from PBMCs. These receptors came from a human donor with aplastic anemia.

The sample holds a few counts of this clonotype. The chain has TRBV4-1 and TRBJ2-7, with D possibly being TRBD1 (5 bases). CDR1 and CDR2 (germline): MGHRA, YSYEKL. The CDR3 is 14 residues long. V was trimmed by 0 bases and J by 0 bases, leaving 6 bases between them. The CDR3 loop is CASSQETDSYEQYF. CDR3 bases: TGCGCCAGCAGCCAAGAGACAGACTCCTACGAGCAGTACTTC.

The chain recombines TRBV7-2 with TRBJ2-7; the D gene is possibly TRBD1 (6 bases). Germline CDR1 SGHTA, CDR2 FQGNSA. V was cut by 6 bases and J by 5 bases, with 17 bases left in between. This CDR3 has 14 amino acids. This chain's CDR3 is CASRKTGFGDEQYF. CDR3 nucleotide sequence: TGTGCCAGCAGGAAAACAGGGTTTGGTGACGAGCAGTACTTC.

In this sample, this clonotype turned up a few times. The J gene is TRBJ2-5, the V gene TRBV20-1; D remains unclear. This CDR3 spans 13 amino acids. V was shortened by 0 bases and J by 5 bases, with 10 bases between the two germline ends. The germline gives CDR1 DFQATT, CDR2 SNEGSKA (reference sequence). CDR3 residues: CSARDPVAETQYF. The CDR3 DNA reads as TGCAGTGCTAGAGATCCGGTGGCGGAGACCCAGTACTTC.

Regarding this clonotype: This may stem from a read error, because a much larger clone lies one nucleotide away. The rearrangement joins TRBV5-8 to TRBJ1-4; 8 bases map to TRBD1. This CDR3 comprises 15 residues. Germline CDR1 reads SGHTS; CDR2 reads YDEGEE. CDR3 region: CARSYGQGNNEKLFF. The CDR3 DNA is TGTGCCCGCAGCTATGGACAGGGTAATAATGAAAAACTGTTTTTT.

Only a few counts were recorded for this clonotype. The genes are TRBV2 and TRBJ1-1; a weak D match, TRBD1 (5 bases). Trimming shortened V by 6 bases and J by 1 base, and 18 bases separated the two germline ends. The CDR3 length is 16 residues. Germline V gene sequence: CDR1 SNHLY, CDR2 FYNNEI. CDR3 nucleotide sequence: TGTGCCAGCAGGGAGGAGCAGGGCAGGTGGAACACTGAAGCTTTCTTT. Translated, it gives CASREEQGRWNTEAFF.

The CDR3 sequence is CASTKAGGSVEQFF. The CDR3, as DNA: TGTGCCAGCACCAAAGCGGGAGGGTCAGTAGAGCAGTTCTTC. V is TRBV5-6 and J is TRBJ2-1, with 10 positions matching TRBD2. The CDR3 loop spans 14 amino acids. After removal of 6 bases from V and 10 bases from J, the junction contained 10 bases not matched to a gene. The germline V gene has CDR1 SGHDT and CDR2 YYEEEE.

This clonotype was counted ten times or more. The rearrangement links TRBV9 to TRBJ2-1; TRBD1 agrees at 8 bases. Germline V gene data show CDR1 as SGDLS and CDR2 as YYNGEE. The trim removed 4 bases at V and 6 bases at J, leaving 6 bases unmatched. This CDR3 comprises 14 residues. CDR3 protein: CASSQGQGGNEQFF. The CDR3, as DNA: TGTGCCAGCAGCCAAGGACAGGGAGGCAATGAGCAGTTCTTC.

The rearrangement links TRBV6-1 to TRBJ1-6, with 12 nucleotides matching TRBD1. Per germline, CDR1 MNHNS and CDR2 SASEGT. The trim removed 4 bases at V and 9 bases at J, leaving 13 bases unmatched. CDR3 size: 18 residues. CDR3 sequence reads: CASSGLGQGALLTSPLHF. The CDR3 region has the DNA TGTGCCAGCAGTGGGTTGGGACAGGGGGCACTCCTAACTTCACCCCTCCACTTT.

This clonotype has only a few counts. This chain connects TRBV19 to TRBJ2-7; possibly TRBD2 for D (6 bases). Trimming pared 6 bases from V and 2 bases from J, leaving 11 bases between. The CDR3 covers 13 residues. Germline V lookup: CDR1 LNHDA, CDR2 SQIVND (reference sequence). CDR3 residues: CASSFGRTYEQYF. The CDR3 DNA reads TGTGCCAGTAGCTTTGGGAGGACCTACGAGCAGTACTTC.

This clonotype was counted ten times or more. The chain recombines TRBV5-1 with TRBJ2-3; 11 nucleotides agree with TRBD1. This CDR3 spans 14 amino acids. V lost 8 bases and J lost 7; bases outside the gene matches: 9. Germline V gene lookup returns CDR1 SGHRS and CDR2 YFSETQ. CDR3 loop: CARSMGQGVNTQYF. The CDR3, as DNA: TGCGCCAGGAGCATGGGACAGGGGGTGAATACGCAGTATTTT.

The chain combines TRBV5-5 with TRBJ2-3, with 7 positions matching TRBD2. The CDR3 loop spans 16 amino acids. Looked up from germline, CDR1 is SGHKS and CDR2 is YYEKEE (reference sequence). J was trimmed by 4 bases and V by 3 bases; bases with no gene match: 11. CDR3 loop: CASSYKTSSGADTQYF. CDR3 coding DNA: TGTGCCAGCAGCTACAAGACTAGCTCAGGCGCAGATACGCAGTATTTT.

This clonotype was detected many times. For the CDR3, the DNA is TGTGCCAGCAGCCCGGAAAGGGAGCAGTACTTC. It is translated as CASSPEREQYF. V usage is TRBV7-4 and J usage is TRBJ2-7; D unclear. Trimming cost V 5 bases and J 7 bases, with 9 bases left between them. This CDR3 has 11 residues. Germline loops: CDR1 SGHVT, CDR2 SQSDAQ.

V is TRBV24-1 and J is TRBJ1-1, with D maybe TRBD1 (5 bases). The V end lost 9 bases, the J end lost 4 bases, and 8 bases lay between the germline ends. The length of the CDR3 is 11 residues. CDR1 KGHDR and CDR2 SFDVKD come from the germline V gene. The CDR3 DNA is TGTGCCACCGGGAGGGGCACTGAAGCTTTCTTT. Encoded protein: CATGRGTEAFF.

This chain uses TRBV20-1 with TRBJ1-2; possibly TRBD1 for D (6 bases). V lost 3 bases and J 9 bases, leaving 20 bases between the germline ends. Per germline, CDR1 DFQATT and CDR2 SNEGSKA (reference sequence). The CDR3 runs 14 residues. CDR3 DNA sequence: TGCAGTGCTAGCCTCTCTGGGGGCAGGGCGCGCTACACCTTC. The encoded protein is CSASLSGGRARYTF.

This clonotype has only a few counts. The V and J genes are TRBV7-6 and TRBJ2-7; TRBD2 matches at 13 bases. The germline V gene has CDR1 SGHVS and CDR2 FNYEAQ. The V segment lost 4 bases and the J segment 4 bases; nucleotides outside the gene matches: 1. This CDR3 contains 14 residues. The CDR3 protein is CASSSGLAGYEQYF. The CDR3, as DNA: TGTGCCAGCAGCTCGGGACTAGCGGGGTACGAGCAGTACTTC.

The chain joins TRBV19 to TRBJ2-5, with 10 bases matching TRBD2. The CDR3 loop spans 15 amino acids. After removal of 8 bases from V and 7 bases from J, the junction contained 13 bases not matched to a gene. Per germline, CDR1 LNHDA and CDR2 SQIVND (reference sequence). The CDR3 reads CASRPGLAGAGTQYF. The CDR3 DNA reads as TGTGCCAGTCGTCCGGGGCTAGCGGGAGCGGGGACCCAGTACTTC.